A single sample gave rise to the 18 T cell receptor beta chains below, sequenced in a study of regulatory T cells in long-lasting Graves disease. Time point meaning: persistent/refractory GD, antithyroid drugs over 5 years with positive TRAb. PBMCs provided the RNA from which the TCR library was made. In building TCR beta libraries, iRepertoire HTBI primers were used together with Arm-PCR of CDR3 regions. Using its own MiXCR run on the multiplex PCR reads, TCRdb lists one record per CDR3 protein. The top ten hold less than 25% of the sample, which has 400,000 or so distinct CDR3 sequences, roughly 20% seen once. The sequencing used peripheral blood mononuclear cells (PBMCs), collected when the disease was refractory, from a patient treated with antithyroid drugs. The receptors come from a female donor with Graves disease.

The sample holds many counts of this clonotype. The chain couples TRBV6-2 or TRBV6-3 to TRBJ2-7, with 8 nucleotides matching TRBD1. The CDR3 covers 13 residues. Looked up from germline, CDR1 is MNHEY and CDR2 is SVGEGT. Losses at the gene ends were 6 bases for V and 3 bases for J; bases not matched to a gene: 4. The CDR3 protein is CASSVGQDYEQYF. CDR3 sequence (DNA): TGTGCCAGCAGCGTGGGACAGGACTACGAGCAGTACTTC.

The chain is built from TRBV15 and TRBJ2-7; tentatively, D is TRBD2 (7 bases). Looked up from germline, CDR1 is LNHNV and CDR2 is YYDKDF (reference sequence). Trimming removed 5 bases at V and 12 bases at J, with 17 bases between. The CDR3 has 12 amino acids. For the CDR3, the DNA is TGTGCCACCAGCCGGGGGGACACTCTTCTGTACTTC. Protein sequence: CATSRGDTLLYF.

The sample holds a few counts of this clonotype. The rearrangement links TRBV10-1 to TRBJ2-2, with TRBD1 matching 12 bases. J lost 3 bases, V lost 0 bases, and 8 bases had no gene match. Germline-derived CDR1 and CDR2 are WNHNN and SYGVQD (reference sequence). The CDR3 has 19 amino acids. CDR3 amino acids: CASSESGTGGFSDTGELFF. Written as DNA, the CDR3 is TGCGCCAGCAGTGAGTCCGGGACAGGGGGCTTCTCGGACACCGGGGAGCTGTTTTTT.

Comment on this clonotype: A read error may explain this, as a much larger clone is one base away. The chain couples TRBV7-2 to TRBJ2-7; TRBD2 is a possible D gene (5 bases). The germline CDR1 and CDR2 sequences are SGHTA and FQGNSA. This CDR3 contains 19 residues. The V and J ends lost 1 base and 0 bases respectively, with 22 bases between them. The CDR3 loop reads CASSLDPPGFAPSSYEQYF. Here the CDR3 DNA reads TGTGCCAGCAGCTTAGACCCCCCGGGGTTCGCCCCAAGCTCCTACGAGCAGTACTTC. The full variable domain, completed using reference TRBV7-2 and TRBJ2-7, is GAGVSQSPSNKVTEKGKDVELRCDPISGHTALYWYRQSLGQGLEFLIYFQGNSAPDKSGLPSDRFSAERTGGSVSTLTIQRTQQEDSAVYLCASSLDPPGFAPSSYEQYFGPGTRLTVT.

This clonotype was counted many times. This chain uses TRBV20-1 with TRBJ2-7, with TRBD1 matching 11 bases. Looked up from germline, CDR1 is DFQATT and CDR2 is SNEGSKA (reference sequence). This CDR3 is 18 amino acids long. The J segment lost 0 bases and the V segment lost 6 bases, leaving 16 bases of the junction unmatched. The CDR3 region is CSATRTGGAETYSYEQYF. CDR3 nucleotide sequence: TGCAGTGCAACCCGGACAGGGGGCGCCGAAACCTACTCCTACGAGCAGTACTTC.

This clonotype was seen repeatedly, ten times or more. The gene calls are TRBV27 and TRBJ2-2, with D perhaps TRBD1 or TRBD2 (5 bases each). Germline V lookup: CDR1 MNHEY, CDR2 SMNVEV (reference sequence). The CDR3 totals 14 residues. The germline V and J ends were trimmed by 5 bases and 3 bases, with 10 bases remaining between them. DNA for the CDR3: TGTGCCAGCAGTCCATCGGGACACACCGGGGAGCTGTTTTTT. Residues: CASSPSGHTGELFF.

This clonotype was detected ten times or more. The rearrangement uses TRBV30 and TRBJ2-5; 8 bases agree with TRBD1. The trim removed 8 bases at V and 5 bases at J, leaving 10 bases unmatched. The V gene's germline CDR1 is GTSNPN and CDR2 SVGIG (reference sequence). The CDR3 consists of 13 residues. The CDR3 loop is CAHSQGAVETQYF. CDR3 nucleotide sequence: TGTGCCCACTCCCAGGGGGCCGTGGAGACCCAGTACTTC.

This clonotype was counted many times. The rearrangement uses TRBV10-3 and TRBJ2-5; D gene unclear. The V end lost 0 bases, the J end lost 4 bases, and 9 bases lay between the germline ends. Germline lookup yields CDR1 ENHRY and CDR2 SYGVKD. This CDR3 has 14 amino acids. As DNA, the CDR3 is TGTGCCATCAGTGAGTCTGCAGACCCAGAGACCCAGTACTTC. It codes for CAISESADPETQYF.

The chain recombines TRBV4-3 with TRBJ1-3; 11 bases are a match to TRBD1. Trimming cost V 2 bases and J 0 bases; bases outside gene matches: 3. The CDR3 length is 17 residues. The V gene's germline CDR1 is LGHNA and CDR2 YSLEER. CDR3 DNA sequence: TGCGCCAGCAGCCAAACCGGGACAGGGGGCTCTGGAAACACCATATATTTT. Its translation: CASSQTGTGGSGNTIYF.

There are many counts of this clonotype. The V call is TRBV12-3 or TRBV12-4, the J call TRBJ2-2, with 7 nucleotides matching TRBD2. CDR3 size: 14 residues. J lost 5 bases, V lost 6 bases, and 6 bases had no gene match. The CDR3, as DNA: TGTGCCAGCAGCTTATCGGGAGGTACCGGGGAGCTGTTTTTT. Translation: CASSLSGGTGELFF.

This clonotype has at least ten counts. The CDR3 sequence: CASSPTGVGYGYTF. The CDR3 coding sequence is TGTGCCAGCAGCCCCACCGGGGTGGGATATGGCTACACCTTC. V and J are TRBV7-8 and TRBJ1-2; D gene uncertain. Germline V gene lookup returns CDR1 SGHVS and CDR2 FQNEAQ. V was cut by 5 bases and J by 5 bases, with 15 bases left in between. The CDR3 has 14 amino acids.

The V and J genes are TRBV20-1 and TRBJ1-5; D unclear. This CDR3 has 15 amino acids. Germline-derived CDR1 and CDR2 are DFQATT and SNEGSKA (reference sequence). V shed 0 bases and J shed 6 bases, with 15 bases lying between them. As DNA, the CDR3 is TGCAGTGCTAGAGATATCGCGGTCACACTTCAGCCCCAGCATTTT. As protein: CSARDIAVTLQPQHF.

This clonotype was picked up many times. DNA of the CDR3: TGCAGCTTCCGAGAAGGGGGAGAGACCCAGTACTTC. Its protein is CSFREGGETQYF. V usage is TRBV29-1 and J usage is TRBJ2-5; tentatively, D is TRBD1 (6 bases). Germline loops: CDR1 SQVTM, CDR2 ANQGSEA. The CDR3 totals 12 residues. Trimming took off 8 bases at V and 4 bases at J, with 14 bases between the two ends.

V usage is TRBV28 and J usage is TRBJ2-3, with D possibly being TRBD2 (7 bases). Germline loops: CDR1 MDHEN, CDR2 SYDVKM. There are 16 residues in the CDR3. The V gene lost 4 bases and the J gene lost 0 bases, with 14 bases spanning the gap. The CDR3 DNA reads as TGTGCCAGCAGTTCTTCAGGGGAGGGGAGCACAGATACGCAGTATTTT. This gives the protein CASSSSGEGSTDTQYF.

The CDR3 nucleotides read TGCAGTGCTAACCCTATCGGGGCGGGAGGGCCGAGGGAGACCCAGTACTTC. Translated: CSANPIGAGGPRETQYF. This sequence joins TRBV20-1 and TRBJ2-5; 9 nucleotides line up with TRBD2. The CDR3 sequence is 17 residues long. Germline CDR1 is DFQATT and CDR2 is SNEGSKA (reference sequence). The V segment lost 4 bases and the J segment 5 bases; nucleotides outside the gene matches: 17.

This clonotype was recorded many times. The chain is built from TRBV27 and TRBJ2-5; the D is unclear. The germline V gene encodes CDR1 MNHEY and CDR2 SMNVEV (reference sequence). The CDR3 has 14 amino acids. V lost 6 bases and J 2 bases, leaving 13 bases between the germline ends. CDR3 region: CASSLNWKQETQYF. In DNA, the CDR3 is TGTGCCAGCAGCCTAAACTGGAAACAAGAGACCCAGTACTTC.

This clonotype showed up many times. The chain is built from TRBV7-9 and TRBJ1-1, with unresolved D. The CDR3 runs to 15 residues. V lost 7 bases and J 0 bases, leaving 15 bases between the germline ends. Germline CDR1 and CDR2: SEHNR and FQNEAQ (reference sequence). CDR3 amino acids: CASNIAGHLNTEAFF. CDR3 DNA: TGTGCCAGCAACATAGCTGGGCACCTGAACACTGAAGCTTTCTTT.

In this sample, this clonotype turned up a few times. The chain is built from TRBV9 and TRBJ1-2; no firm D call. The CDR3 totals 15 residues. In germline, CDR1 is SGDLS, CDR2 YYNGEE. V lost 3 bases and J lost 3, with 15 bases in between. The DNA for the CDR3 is TGTGCCAGCAGCGCCTGGACGGAATCCTACTATGGCTACACCTTC. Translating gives CASSAWTESYYGYTF.